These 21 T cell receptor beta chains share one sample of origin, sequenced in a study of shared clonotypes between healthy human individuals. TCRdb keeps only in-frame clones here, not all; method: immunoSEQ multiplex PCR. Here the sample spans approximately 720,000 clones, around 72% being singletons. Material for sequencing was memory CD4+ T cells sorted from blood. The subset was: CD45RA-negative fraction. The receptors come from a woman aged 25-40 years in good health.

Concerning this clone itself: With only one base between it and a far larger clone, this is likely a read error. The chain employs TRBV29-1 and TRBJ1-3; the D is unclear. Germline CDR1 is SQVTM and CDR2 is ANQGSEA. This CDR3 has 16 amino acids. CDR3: CNVIGGQDSFGNTIYF. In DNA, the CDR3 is TGCAACGTTATAGGAGGGCAAGATTCCTTCGGAAACACCATATATTTT.

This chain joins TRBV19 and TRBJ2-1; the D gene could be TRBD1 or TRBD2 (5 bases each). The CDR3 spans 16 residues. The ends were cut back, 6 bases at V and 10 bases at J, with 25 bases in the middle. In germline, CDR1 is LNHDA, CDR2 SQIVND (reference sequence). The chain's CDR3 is CASSPPGGSVPMEQFF. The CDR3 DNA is TGTGCCAGTAGCCCTCCTGGGGGATCCGTACCAATGGAGCAGTTCTTC.

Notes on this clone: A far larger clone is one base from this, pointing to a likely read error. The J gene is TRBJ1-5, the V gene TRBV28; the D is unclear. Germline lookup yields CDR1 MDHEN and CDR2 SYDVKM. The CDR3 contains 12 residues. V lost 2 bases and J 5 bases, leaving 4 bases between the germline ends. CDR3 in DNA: TGTGCCAGCAGTTTAGCCGATCAGCCCCAGCATTTT. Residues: CASSLADQPQHF.

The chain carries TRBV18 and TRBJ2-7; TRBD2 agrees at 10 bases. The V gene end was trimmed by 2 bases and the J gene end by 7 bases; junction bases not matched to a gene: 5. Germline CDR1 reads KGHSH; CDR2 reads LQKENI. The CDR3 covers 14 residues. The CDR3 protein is CASSPTLAGEEQYF. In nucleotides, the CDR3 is TGTGCCAGCTCACCAACTCTAGCGGGAGAAGAGCAGTACTTC. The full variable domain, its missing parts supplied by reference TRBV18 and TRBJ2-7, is NAGVMQNPRHLVRRRGQEARLRCSPMKGHSHVYWYRQLPEEGLKFMVYLQKENIIDESGMPKERFSAEFPKEGPSILRIQQVVRGDSAAYFCASSPTLAGEEQYFGPGTRLTVT.

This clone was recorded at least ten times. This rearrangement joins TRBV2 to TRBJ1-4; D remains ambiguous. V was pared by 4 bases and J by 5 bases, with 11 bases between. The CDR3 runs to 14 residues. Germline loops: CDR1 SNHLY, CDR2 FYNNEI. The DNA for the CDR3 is TGTGCCAGCAGTGGAGATTCGGGAAATGAAAAACTGTTTTTT. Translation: CASSGDSGNEKLFF.

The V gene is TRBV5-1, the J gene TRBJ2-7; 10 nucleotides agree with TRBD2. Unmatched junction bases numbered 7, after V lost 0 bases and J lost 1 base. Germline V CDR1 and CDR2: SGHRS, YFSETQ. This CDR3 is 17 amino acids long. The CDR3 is CASSLEASGSFSYEQYF. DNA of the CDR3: TGCGCCAGCAGCTTGGAGGCTAGCGGGAGCTTTTCCTACGAGCAGTACTTC. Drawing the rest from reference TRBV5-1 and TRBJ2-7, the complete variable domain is KAGVTQTPRYLIKTRGQQVTLSCSPISGHRSVSWYQQTPGQGLQFLFEYFSETQRNKGNFPGRFSGRQFSNSRSEMNVSTLELGDSALYLCASSLEASGSFSYEQYFGPGTRLTVT.

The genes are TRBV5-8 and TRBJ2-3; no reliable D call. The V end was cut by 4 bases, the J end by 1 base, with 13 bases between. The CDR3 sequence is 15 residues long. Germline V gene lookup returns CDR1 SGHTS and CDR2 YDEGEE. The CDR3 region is CASSRLSEGTDTQYF. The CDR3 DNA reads TGTGCCAGCAGCCGGCTCTCAGAGGGCACAGATACGCAGTATTTT.

CDR3 amino acids: CASSLGGKGEQFF. CDR3 coding DNA: TGTGCCAGTAGTTTGGGGGGCAAGGGTGAGCAGTTCTTC. The chain joins TRBV19 to TRBJ2-1, with D perhaps matching TRBD1 or TRBD2 (6 bases each). Trimming removed 5 bases from V and 9 bases from J, with 14 bases in between. Germline CDR1 is LNHDA and CDR2 is SQIVND (reference sequence). The CDR3 extends over 13 amino acids.

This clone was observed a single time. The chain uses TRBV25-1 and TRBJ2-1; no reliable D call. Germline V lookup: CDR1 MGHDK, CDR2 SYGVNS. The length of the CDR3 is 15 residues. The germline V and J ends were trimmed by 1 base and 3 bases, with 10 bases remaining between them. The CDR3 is CASSESAGFYNEQFF. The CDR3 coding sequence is TGTGCCAGCAGTGAATCGGCAGGTTTCTACAATGAGCAGTTCTTC.

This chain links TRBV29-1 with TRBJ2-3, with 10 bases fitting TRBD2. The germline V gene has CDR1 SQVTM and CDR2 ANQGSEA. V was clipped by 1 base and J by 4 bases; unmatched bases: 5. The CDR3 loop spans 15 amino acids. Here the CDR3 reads CSVEVAGGGSDTQYF. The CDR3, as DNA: TGCAGCGTTGAAGTAGCGGGAGGTGGGTCAGATACGCAGTATTTT.

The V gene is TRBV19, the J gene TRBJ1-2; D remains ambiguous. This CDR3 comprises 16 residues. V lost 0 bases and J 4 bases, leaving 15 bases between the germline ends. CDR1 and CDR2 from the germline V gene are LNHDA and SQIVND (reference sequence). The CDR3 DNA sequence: TGTGCCAGTAGTATAGATCGTGTAGGGCTTGGCTATGGCTACACCTTC. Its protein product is CASSIDRVGLGYGYTF.

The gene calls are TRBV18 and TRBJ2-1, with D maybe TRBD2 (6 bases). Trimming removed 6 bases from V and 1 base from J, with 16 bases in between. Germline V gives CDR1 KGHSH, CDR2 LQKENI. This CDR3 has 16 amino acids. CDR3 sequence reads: CASSDRGGKSYNEQFF. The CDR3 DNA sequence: TGTGCCAGCTCGGACCGGGGCGGGAAGTCCTACAATGAGCAGTTCTTC.

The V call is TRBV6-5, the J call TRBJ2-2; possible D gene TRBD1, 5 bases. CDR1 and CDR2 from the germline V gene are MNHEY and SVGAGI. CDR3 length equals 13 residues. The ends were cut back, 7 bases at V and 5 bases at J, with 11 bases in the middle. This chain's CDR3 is CASTFPGTGELFF. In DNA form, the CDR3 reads TGTGCCAGCACTTTTCCAGGGACCGGGGAGCTGTTTTTT.

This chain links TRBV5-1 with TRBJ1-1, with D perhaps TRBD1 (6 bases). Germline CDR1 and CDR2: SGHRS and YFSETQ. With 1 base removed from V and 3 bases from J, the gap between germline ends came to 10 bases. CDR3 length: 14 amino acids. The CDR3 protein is CASSLWDKYTEAFF. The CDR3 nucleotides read TGCGCCAGCAGCTTGTGGGACAAATACACTGAAGCTTTCTTT.

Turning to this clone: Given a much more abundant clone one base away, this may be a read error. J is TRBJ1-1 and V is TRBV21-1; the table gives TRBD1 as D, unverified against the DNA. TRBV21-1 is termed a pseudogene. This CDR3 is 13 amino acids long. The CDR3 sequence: CASSPQGDTEAFF. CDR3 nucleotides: TGTGCCAGCAGCCCCCAGGGGGACACTGAAGCTTTCTTT.

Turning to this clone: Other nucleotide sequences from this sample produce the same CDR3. The CDR3 region is CASKGNTEAFF. CDR3 nucleotide sequence: TGTGCCAGCAAGGGGAACACTGAAGCTTTCTTT. The genes are TRBV28 and TRBJ1-1; D ambiguous. Germline values: CDR1 MDHEN, CDR2 SYDVKM. The CDR3 is made up of 11 amino acids. V lost 7 bases and J lost 1, with 4 bases in between.

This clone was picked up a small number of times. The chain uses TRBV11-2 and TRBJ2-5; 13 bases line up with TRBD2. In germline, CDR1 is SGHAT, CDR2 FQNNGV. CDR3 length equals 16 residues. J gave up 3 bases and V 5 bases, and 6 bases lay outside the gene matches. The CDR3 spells CASSLGLAGSEETQYF. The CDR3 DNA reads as TGTGCCAGCAGCCTGGGACTAGCGGGGTCAGAAGAGACCCAGTACTTC.

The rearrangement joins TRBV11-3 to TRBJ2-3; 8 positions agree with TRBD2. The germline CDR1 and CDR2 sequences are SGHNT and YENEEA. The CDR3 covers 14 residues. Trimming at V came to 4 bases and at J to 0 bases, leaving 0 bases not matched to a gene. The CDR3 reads CASSSSGSTDTQYF. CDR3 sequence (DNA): TGTGCCAGCAGCTCTAGCGGGAGCACAGATACGCAGTATTTT.

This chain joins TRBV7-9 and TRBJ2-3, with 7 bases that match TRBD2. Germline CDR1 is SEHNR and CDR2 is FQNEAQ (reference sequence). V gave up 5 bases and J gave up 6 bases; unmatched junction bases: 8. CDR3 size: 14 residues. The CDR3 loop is CASSLGLGGDTQYF. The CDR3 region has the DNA TGTGCCAGCAGCCTCGGACTAGGTGGGGATACGCAGTATTTT.

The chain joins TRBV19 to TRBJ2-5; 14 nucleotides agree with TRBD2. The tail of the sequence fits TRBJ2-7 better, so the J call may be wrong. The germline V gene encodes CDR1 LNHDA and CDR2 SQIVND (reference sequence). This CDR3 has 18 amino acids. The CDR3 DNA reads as TGTGCCAGTAGTCCCTTCGGGGGACTAGCGGGAGCTACCTACGAGCAGTACTTC. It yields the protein CASSPFGGLAGATYEQYF.

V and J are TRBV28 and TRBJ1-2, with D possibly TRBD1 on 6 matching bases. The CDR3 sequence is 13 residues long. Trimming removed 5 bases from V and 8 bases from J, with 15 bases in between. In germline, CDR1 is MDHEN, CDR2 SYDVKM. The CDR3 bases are TGTGCCAGCAGTCCCACAGGGTCGTGGGGCTACACCTTC. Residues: CASSPTGSWGYTF.